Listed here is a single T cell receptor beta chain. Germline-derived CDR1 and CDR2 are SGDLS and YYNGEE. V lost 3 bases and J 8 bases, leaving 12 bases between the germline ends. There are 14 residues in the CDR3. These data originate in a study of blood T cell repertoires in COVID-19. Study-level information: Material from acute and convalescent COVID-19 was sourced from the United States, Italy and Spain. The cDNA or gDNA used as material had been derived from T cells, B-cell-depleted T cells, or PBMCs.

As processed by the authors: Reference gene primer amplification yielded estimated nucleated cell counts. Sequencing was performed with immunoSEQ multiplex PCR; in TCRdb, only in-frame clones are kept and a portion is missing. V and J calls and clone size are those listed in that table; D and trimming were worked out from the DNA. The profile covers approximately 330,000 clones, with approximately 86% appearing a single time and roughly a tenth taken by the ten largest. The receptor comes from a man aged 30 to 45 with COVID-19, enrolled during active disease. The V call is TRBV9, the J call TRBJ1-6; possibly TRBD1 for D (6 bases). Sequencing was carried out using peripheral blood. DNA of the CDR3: TGTGCCAGCAGCGCGACAGCAGGGGATTCACCCCTCCACTTT. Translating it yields CASSATAGDSPLHF.